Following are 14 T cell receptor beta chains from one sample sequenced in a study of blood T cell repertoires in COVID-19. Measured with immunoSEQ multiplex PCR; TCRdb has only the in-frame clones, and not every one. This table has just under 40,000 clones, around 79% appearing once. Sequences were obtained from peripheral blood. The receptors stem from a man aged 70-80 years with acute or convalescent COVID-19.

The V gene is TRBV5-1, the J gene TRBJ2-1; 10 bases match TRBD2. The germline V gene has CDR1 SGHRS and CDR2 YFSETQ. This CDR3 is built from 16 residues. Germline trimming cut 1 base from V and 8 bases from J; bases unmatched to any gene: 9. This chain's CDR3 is CASSLRLAGEGHEQFF. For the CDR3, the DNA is TGCGCCAGCAGCTTGCGTCTAGCGGGAGAGGGCCATGAGCAGTTCTTC.

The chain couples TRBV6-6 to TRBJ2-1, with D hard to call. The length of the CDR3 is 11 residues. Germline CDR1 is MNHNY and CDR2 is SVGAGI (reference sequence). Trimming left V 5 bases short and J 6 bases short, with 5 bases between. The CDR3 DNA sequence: TGTGCCAGCAGTACTTCCAATGAGCAGTTCTTC. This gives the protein CASSTSNEQFF.

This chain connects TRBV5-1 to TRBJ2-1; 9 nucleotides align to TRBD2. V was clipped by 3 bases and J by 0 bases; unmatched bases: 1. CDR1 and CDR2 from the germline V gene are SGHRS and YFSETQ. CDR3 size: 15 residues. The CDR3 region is CASSSAGGSYNEQFF. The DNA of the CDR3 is TGCGCCAGCAGCTCAGCGGGGGGCTCCTACAATGAGCAGTTCTTC. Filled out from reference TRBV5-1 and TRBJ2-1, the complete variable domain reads KAGVTQTPRYLIKTRGQQVTLSCSPISGHRSVSWYQQTPGQGLQFLFEYFSETQRNKGNFPGRFSGRQFSNSRSEMNVSTLELGDSALYLCASSSAGGSYNEQFFGPGTRLTVL.

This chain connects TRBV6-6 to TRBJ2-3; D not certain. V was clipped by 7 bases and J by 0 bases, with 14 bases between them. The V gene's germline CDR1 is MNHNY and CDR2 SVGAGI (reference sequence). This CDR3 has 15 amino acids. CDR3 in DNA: TGTGCCAGCACTGCGGTCCGAGCTAGCACAGATACGCAGTATTTT. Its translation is CASTAVRASTDTQYF.

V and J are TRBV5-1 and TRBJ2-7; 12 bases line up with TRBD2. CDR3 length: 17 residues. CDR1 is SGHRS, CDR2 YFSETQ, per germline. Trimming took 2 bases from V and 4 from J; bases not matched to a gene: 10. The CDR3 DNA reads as TGCGCCAGCAGCTTTCTAGCGGGAGGGCCAGGGGGTTACGAGCAGTACTTC. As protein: CASSFLAGGPGGYEQYF. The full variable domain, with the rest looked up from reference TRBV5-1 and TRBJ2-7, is KAGVTQTPRYLIKTRGQQVTLSCSPISGHRSVSWYQQTPGQGLQFLFEYFSETQRNKGNFPGRFSGRQFSNSRSEMNVSTLELGDSALYLCASSFLAGGPGGYEQYFGPGTRLTVT.

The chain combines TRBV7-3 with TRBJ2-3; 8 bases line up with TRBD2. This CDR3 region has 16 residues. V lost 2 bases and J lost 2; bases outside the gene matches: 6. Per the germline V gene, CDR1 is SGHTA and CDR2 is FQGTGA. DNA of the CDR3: TGTGCCAGCAGCTTAGGTCCTAGCGGGTTCACAGATACGCAGTATTTT. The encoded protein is CASSLGPSGFTDTQYF.

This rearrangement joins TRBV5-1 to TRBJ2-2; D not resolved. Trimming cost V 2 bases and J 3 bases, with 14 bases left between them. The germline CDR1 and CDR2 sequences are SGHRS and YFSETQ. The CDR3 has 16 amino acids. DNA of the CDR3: TGCGCCAGCAGCTTCCGGCCCCCCGAGGACACCGGGGAGCTGTTTTTT. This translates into CASSFRPPEDTGELFF.

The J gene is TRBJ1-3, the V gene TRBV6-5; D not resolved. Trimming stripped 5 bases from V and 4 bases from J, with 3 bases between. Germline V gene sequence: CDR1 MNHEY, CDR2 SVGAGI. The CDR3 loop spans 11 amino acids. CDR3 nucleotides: TGTGCCAGCAGTCTGGGAAACACCATATATTTT. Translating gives CASSLGNTIYF.

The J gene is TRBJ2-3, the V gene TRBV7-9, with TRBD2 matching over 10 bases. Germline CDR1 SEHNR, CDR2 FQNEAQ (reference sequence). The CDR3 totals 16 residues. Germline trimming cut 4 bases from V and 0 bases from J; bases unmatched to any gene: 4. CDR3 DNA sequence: TGTGCCAGCAGCTATGGACTAGCGGTGAGCACAGATACGCAGTATTTT. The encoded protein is CASSYGLAVSTDTQYF.

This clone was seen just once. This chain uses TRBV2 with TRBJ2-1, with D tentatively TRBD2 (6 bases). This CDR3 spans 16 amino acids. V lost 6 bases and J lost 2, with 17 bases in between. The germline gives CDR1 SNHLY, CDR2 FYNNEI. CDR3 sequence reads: CASRGPLAVTYNEQFF. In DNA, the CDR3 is TGTGCCAGCAGAGGGCCGTTAGCGGTTACCTACAATGAGCAGTTCTTC.

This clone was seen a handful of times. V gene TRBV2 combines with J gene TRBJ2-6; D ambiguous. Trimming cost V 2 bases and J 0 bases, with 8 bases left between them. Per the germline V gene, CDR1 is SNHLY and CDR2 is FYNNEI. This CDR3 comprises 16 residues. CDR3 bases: TGTGCCAGCAGTGAACTATCCAACTCTGGGGCCAACGTCCTGACTTTC. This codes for CASSELSNSGANVLTF.

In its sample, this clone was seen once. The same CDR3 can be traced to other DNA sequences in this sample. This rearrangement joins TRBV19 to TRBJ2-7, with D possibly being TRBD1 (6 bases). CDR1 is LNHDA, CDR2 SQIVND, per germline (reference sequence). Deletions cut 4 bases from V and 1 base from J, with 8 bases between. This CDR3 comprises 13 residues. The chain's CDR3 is CASSTTGSYEQYF. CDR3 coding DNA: TGTGCCAGTAGTACGACAGGTTCCTACGAGCAGTACTTC. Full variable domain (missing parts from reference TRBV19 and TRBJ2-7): DGGITQSPKYLFRKEGQNVTLSCEQNLNHDAMYWYRQDPGQGLRLIYYSQIVNDFQKGDIAEGYSVSREKKESFPLTVTSAQKNPTAFYLCASSTTGSYEQYFGPGTRLTVT.

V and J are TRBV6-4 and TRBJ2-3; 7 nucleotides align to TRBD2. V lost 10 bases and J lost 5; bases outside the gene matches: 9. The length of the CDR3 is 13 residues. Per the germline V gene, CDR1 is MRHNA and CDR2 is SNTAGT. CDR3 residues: CATSWIAGDTQYF. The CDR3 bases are TGTGCCACTTCCTGGATAGCGGGAGATACGCAGTATTTT.

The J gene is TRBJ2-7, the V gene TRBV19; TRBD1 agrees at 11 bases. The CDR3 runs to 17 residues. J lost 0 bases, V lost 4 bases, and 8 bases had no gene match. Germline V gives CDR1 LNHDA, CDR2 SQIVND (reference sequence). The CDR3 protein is CASSRKGTGGSSYEQYF. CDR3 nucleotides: TGTGCCAGTAGTAGAAAAGGGACAGGGGGGAGCTCCTACGAGCAGTACTTC.